The clone carrying this T cell receptor (beta chain) was seen a few times. The source of the sample is a study of beta chain features in type 1 diabetes. Per donor, one heparinised blood draw averaged roughly 120 mL. The V gene's germline CDR1 is SEHNR and CDR2 FQNEAQ (reference sequence). The V gene end was trimmed by 2 bases and the J gene end by 5 bases; junction bases not matched to a gene: 8. The CDR3 loop spans 17 amino acids. The entirety of the isolated RNA underwent reverse transcription, so expressed TCRB transcripts were sequenced. Naive, central memory and regulatory T cell samples yielded roughly 3.6 million reads on average. Profiled with immunoSEQ multiplex PCR; TCRdb holds only in-frame clones, not every one. The data show under 300,000 clones, under 8.5% seen once.

The rearrangement uses TRBV7-9 and TRBJ1-5; 11 bases match TRBD1. The clonotype comes from a woman aged 18-30 years in good health. The sequencing input was central memory CD4+ T cells from blood. The CDR3, as DNA: TGTGCCAGCAGCTTAAGAGGACAGGGGGCTGGTGATCAGCCCCAGCATTTT. This sequence encodes CASSLRGQGAGDQPQHF.